The T cell receptor beta chain under discussion was sequenced for a study of T-cell memory formation after mild COVID-19. Findings of the study overall: Day 15 to 85 contractors were CD4/CD8 balanced; later expanders leaned CD4+. Second-wave clones peaking on day 37 lacked confirmed SARS-CoV-2 specificity.

At least ten counts were recorded for this clonotype. What it binds is not known. Using its own MiXCR run on the 5' RACE reads, TCRdb lists one record per CDR3 protein. The sample lists under 250,000 distinct CDR3 sequences; approximately 9% were seen once. Trimming stripped 5 bases from V and 5 bases from J, with 15 bases between. This CDR3 has 14 amino acids. Per the germline V gene, CDR1 is SGHRS and CDR2 is YFSETQ. The sample consisted of PBMCs or a T cell subset sorted from them (not recorded which). This sequence joins TRBV5-1 and TRBJ2-3; weak D call: TRBD2 (6 bases). This TCR came from a man aged 18 to 29 who had mild COVID-19 (a few samples of this study predate the infection). Cell type and time point are not known. CDR3 residues: CASRGRPGVDTQYF. CDR3 nucleotide sequence: TGCGCCAGCAGGGGCAGGCCGGGAGTAGATACGCAGTATTTT.